The 12 T cell receptor beta chains presented below share a single source sample, sequenced in a study of blood T cell repertoires in COVID-19. Only in-frame clones appear in the TCRdb table, and some are missing; sequencing was by immunoSEQ multiplex PCR. The sample lists roughly 190,000 clones; around nine tenths were seen once. The sequenced sample was peripheral blood. The origin of the receptors is a young man with active or convalescent COVID-19.

Written as DNA, the CDR3 is TGTGCCAGCAGCTTGGAGGGTCCTGCAGGGGGGACCGGGGAGCTGTTTTTT. It specifies CASSLEGPAGGTGELFF. The rearrangement joins TRBV5-5 to TRBJ2-2, with D possibly matching TRBD1 (7 bases). Trimming took off 0 bases at V and 5 bases at J, with 17 bases between the two ends. Looked up from germline, CDR1 is SGHKS and CDR2 is YYEKEE (reference sequence). The CDR3 contains 17 residues.

V gene TRBV5-1 combines with J gene TRBJ2-5, with TRBD2 matching over 7 bases. Germline V gives CDR1 SGHRS, CDR2 YFSETQ. The CDR3 has 15 amino acids. The V gene end was trimmed by 4 bases and the J gene end by 1 base; junction bases not matched to a gene: 7. CDR3 loop: CASSRGPSGQETQYF. DNA of the CDR3: TGCGCCAGCAGCCGAGGGCCTAGCGGCCAAGAGACCCAGTACTTC.

The chain links TRBV4-1 to TRBJ1-3; unclear D gene. Deletions cut 4 bases from V and 0 bases from J, with 16 bases between. Germline lookup yields CDR1 MGHRA and CDR2 YSYEKL. The CDR3 runs 17 residues. The CDR3 loop is CASSRAGLISSGNTIYF. In DNA form, the CDR3 reads TGCGCCAGCAGCCGCGCCGGACTTATTAGCTCTGGAAACACCATATATTTT.

The chain combines TRBV7-2 with TRBJ2-1; 14 bases align to TRBD2. This CDR3 spans 15 amino acids. In germline, CDR1 is SGHTA, CDR2 FQGNSA. V was pared by 5 bases and J by 9 bases, with 6 bases of the junction left unmatched. DNA of the CDR3: TGTGCCAGCAGCCAGACTAGCGGGAGGGCCAGTGAGCAGTTCTTC. This gives the protein CASSQTSGRASEQFF.

The V call is TRBV9, the J call TRBJ1-3, with unresolved D. Between the trimmed V and J ends, which lost 1 base and 0 bases, there was a span of 5 bases. The CDR3 extends over 14 amino acids. Germline CDR1 and CDR2: SGDLS and YYNGEE. CDR3 region: CASSVRSSGNTIYF. The CDR3 DNA follows: TGTGCCAGCAGCGTAAGGAGCTCTGGAAACACCATATATTTT.

The CDR3 coding sequence is TGTGCCTGGAGTGTAAAAGGGACTCGCGTAGCTTTCTTT. Amino acid sequence: CAWSVKGTRVAFF. This chain joins TRBV30 and TRBJ1-1; D is perhaps TRBD1 (5 bases). V was shortened by 0 bases and J by 10 bases, with 15 bases between the two germline ends. This CDR3 has 13 residues. Germline V gives CDR1 GTSNPN, CDR2 SVGIG (reference sequence).

The chain has TRBV27 and TRBJ2-5; D perhaps matches TRBD2 (5 bases). CDR3 length: 14 amino acids. Germline CDR1 is MNHEY and CDR2 is SMNVEV (reference sequence). The ends were cut back, 7 bases at V and 5 bases at J, with 17 bases in the middle. CDR3 DNA sequence: TGTGCCAGCACTCGAAGCGGAATAGAGGAGACCCAGTACTTC. Amino acid sequence: CASTRSGIEETQYF.

V gene TRBV28 combines with J gene TRBJ2-7; possible D gene TRBD2, 6 bases. Germline V CDR1 and CDR2: MDHEN, SYDVKM. CDR3 length: 15 amino acids. The germline V and J ends were trimmed by 3 bases and 7 bases, with 19 bases remaining between them. The CDR3 reads CASSFAPGVRGEQYV. The CDR3 DNA reads TGTGCCAGCAGTTTTGCCCCCGGCGTCCGGGGGGAGCAGTACGTC.

The chain employs TRBV5-1 and TRBJ1-4; D is unresolved. CDR1 and CDR2 from the germline V gene are SGHRS and YFSETQ. The CDR3 sequence is 13 residues long. V shed 0 bases and J shed 5 bases, with 5 bases lying between them. This chain's CDR3 is CASSLDPNEKLFF. Here the CDR3 DNA reads TGCGCCAGCAGCTTGGATCCAAATGAAAAACTGTTTTTT.

This clone was counted between two and nine times. The chain recombines TRBV6-5 with TRBJ2-2; the match to TRBD2 covers 9 bases. CDR3 length equals 15 residues. The germline V gene has CDR1 MNHEY and CDR2 SVGAGI. Trimming took 7 bases from V and 2 from J; bases not matched to a gene: 5. This chain's CDR3 is CASNKRGVNTGELFF. The CDR3 bases are TGTGCCAGCAACAAGCGGGGGGTAAACACCGGGGAGCTGTTTTTT.

The rearrangement links TRBV3-1 (or the pseudogene TRBV3-2) to TRBJ1-1, with 9 bases matching TRBD1. V lost 5 bases, J lost 3 bases, and 10 bases stayed unmatched. In germline, CDR1 is LGHDT, CDR2 YNNKEL (reference sequence). The length of the CDR3 is 16 residues. This CDR3 reads CASSGWDREGDTEAFF. CDR3 DNA sequence: TGTGCCAGCAGCGGCTGGGACAGGGAAGGGGACACTGAAGCTTTCTTT.

This chain joins TRBV7-9 and TRBJ2-7; 10 positions match TRBD2. CDR3 length: 17 residues. Germline values: CDR1 SEHNR, CDR2 FQNEAQ (reference sequence). V lost 5 bases, J lost 4 bases, and 14 bases stayed unmatched. CDR3 sequence reads: CASSPRSGAAGGYEQYF. The CDR3 DNA sequence: TGTGCCAGCAGCCCGAGGTCTGGGGCAGCGGGAGGGTACGAGCAGTACTTC.